This passage covers 10 T cell receptor beta chains from one sample sequenced in a study of cytomegalovirus exposure and HLA in healthy donors. Primers included in the PCR were 60 Vbeta and 13 Jbeta primers. Sequencing used immunoSEQ multiplex PCR; TCRdb keeps in-frame clones, though not all of them. The repertoire holds roughly 290,000 clones, with 75% to 90% as singletons. The sample taken for sequencing was PBMCs. The receptors here all came from a girl aged 2 to 10 in good health and CMV-seronegative.

Note on this clone: This CDR3 fails to terminate in the conserved phenylalanine or tryptophan, so it likely reflects a read error. The chain has TRBV27 and TRBJ2-7; 9 positions agree with TRBD1. In germline, CDR1 is MNHEY, CDR2 SMNVEV (reference sequence). V lost 6 bases to trimming and J lost 6 bases; unmatched junction nucleotides: 9. The CDR3 is made up of 14 amino acids. The CDR3 reads CASRPGQGFGEQYS. In DNA form, the CDR3 reads TGTGCCAGCAGGCCGGGACAGGGATTCGGCGAGCAGTACTCC.

In DNA form, the CDR3 reads TGTGCCAGTAGTATAGATACCGGACTAGCGGGAGCCTACGAGCAGTACTTC. It translates to CASSIDTGLAGAYEQYF. The gene calls are TRBV19 and TRBJ2-7; 13 positions agree with TRBD2. Germline lookup yields CDR1 LNHDA and CDR2 SQIVND (reference sequence). This CDR3 contains 17 residues. The trim removed 0 bases at V and 2 bases at J, leaving 4 bases unmatched.

This clone was detected only once. This sequence joins TRBV29-1 and TRBJ1-1, with 9 bases aligning to TRBD1. Germline V CDR1 and CDR2: SQVTM, ANQGSEA. The V gene end was trimmed by 6 bases and the J gene end by 3 bases; junction bases not matched to a gene: 8. The CDR3 contains 14 residues. The CDR3 region is CSVRDRELYTEAFF. CDR3 DNA sequence: TGCAGCGTAAGGGACAGGGAGTTGTACACTGAAGCTTTCTTT.

The chain uses TRBV21-1 and TRBJ2-7; the table's D call TRBD1 went unverified against the DNA. TRBV21-1 is an annotated pseudogene. The CDR3 consists of 13 residues. The CDR3 sequence is CASSKDRVYEQYF. CDR3 bases: TGTGCCAGCAGCAAAGACAGGGTCTACGAGCAGTACTTC.

The CDR3 DNA follows: TGTGCCAGCAGCGTAGGGTGGACAGGGCACTCTGGAAACACCATATATTTT. Protein product: CASSVGWTGHSGNTIYF. The J gene is TRBJ1-3, the V gene TRBV9; the match to TRBD1 covers 8 bases. The CDR3 is 17 amino acids. Germline CDR1 is SGDLS and CDR2 is YYNGEE. V gave up 0 bases and J gave up 0 bases; unmatched junction bases: 5.

The chain recombines TRBV5-1 with TRBJ2-7, with 9 bases aligning to TRBD2. CDR3 length: 14 amino acids. Losses at the gene ends were 2 bases for V and 1 base for J; bases not matched to a gene: 1. The germline CDR1 and CDR2 sequences are SGHRS and YFSETQ. Here the CDR3 reads CASSFSGGSYEQYF. The CDR3 DNA follows: TGCGCCAGCAGCTTTAGCGGGGGATCCTACGAGCAGTACTTC.

This chain joins TRBV21-1 and TRBJ2-6; TRBD1 is taken as the D call from the table, unchecked against the DNA. TRBV21-1 is a recognized pseudogene. The CDR3 spans 17 residues. For the CDR3, the DNA is TGTGCCAGCAGCGCACAGGGGGCGCTGGCTGGGGCCAACGTCCTGACTTTC. This gives the protein CASSAQGALAGANVLTF.

V is TRBV6-4 and J is TRBJ1-5; 7 bases map to TRBD1. The CDR3 extends over 18 amino acids. The germline CDR1 and CDR2 sequences are MRHNA and SNTAGT. V lost 5 bases, J lost 0 bases, and 13 bases stayed unmatched. The CDR3 DNA reads as TGTGCCAGCAGTTATTCCGGGACAGAGAAAAATAGCAATCAGCCCCAGCATTTT. Residues: CASSYSGTEKNSNQPQHF.

This clone was counted a single time. J is TRBJ2-1 and V is TRBV29-1; TRBD2 matches 9 bases. The ends lost 5 bases at V and 12 bases at J; junction bases unmatched: 14. CDR1 is SQVTM and CDR2 is ANQGSEA in the germline V gene. This CDR3 spans 14 amino acids. CDR3: CSVIGLAGRLGQFF. CDR3 nucleotide sequence: TGCAGCGTTATCGGGCTAGCGGGACGCTTGGGGCAGTTCTTC.

V and J are TRBV30 and TRBJ2-3, with TRBD2 as a possible D gene (7 bases). V was cut by 2 bases and J by 1 base, with 19 bases left in between. This CDR3 is 17 amino acids long. From germline, CDR1 is GTSNPN and CDR2 SVGIG (reference sequence). The CDR3 sequence is CAWSLGWGRGGTDTQYF. The CDR3 coding sequence is TGTGCCTGGAGTCTTGGTTGGGGGAGGGGGGGCACAGATACGCAGTATTTT.